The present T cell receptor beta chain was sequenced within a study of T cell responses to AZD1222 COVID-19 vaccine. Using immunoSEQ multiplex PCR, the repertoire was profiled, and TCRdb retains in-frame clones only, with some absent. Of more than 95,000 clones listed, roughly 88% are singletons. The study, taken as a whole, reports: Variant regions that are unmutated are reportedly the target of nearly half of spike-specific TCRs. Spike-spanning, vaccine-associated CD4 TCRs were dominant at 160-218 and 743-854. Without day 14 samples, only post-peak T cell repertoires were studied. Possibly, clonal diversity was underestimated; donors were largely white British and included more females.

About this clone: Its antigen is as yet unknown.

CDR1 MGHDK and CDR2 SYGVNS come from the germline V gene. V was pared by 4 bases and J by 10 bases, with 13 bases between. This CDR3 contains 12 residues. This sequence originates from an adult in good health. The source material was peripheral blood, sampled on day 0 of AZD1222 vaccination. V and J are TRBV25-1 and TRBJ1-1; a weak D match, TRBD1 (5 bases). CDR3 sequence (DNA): TGTGCCAGCAGTGTTCCGGGACTTGTAGCTTTCTTT. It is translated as CASSVPGLVAFF.